This is a list of T cell receptor beta chains from one sample in a study of T cells expressing NK-cell markers. With the 5' RACE reads reprocessed, TCRdb shows one record per CDR3 protein and no DNA. The sample totals 500,000 to 700,000 distinct CDR3 sequences. Sequenced material: blood T cells: a sorted CD56 or NKG2C T cell subset, CD4+ or CD8+ T cells, or bulk PBMC T cells (not recorded which). These receptors originate from a man between 18 and 29 years old in good health. The CDR3 runs from the conserved cysteine through the conserved F or W.

v_call,j_call,cdr3_length,cdr3_aa
TRBV6-1,TRBJ2-1,15,CASSDGLVGNNEQFF
TRBV5-1,TRBJ2-3,16,CASSPPLGLAGETQYF
TRBV25-1,TRBJ2-2,14,CASSEREITGELFF
TRBV28,TRBJ1-5,17,CASSLFSRGGTHQPQHF
TRBV6-2/TRBV6-3,TRBJ2-7,13,CASGGGNQDEQYF
TRBV20-1,TRBJ2-1,13,CSTVEDGGNEQFF
TRBV24-1,TRBJ2-1,17,CATSDLPTSGRNNEQFF
TRBV6-2/TRBV6-3,TRBJ2-1,11,CASSYSYEQFF
TRBV10-3,TRBJ1-5,13,CAISGAEGQPQHF
TRBV29-1,TRBJ1-2,14,CSVYGQETRNGYTF
TRBV20-1,TRBJ2-5,16,CSARENPGLAVETQYF
TRBV4-3,TRBJ1-3,18,CASSQDYAARDSGNTIYF
TRBV6-1,TRBJ1-4,17,CASRRDGGSATNEKLFF
TRBV24-1,TRBJ2-1,14,CATSDPSPVNEQFF
TRBV5-1,TRBJ1-2,15,CASSFSATGLYGYTF
TRBV5-1,TRBJ2-7,15,CASSLRKAGVYEQYF
TRBV2,TRBJ1-1,14,CASSEPAGNTEAFF
TRBV18,TRBJ2-5,15,CASSLGTDLQETQYF
TRBV20-1,TRBJ2-3,15,CSASGSPKGPDTQYF
TRBV7-9,TRBJ1-5,15,CASSLAGTPGEPQHF
TRBV20-1,TRBJ2-7,16,CSARGRSAGDLYEQYF
TRBV10-3,TRBJ1-6,12,CAIRADNSPLHF
TRBV28,TRBJ1-2,15,CASSAPGGLSYGYTF
TRBV4-3,TRBJ2-1,15,CASSQVPGPGHEQFF
TRBV19,TRBJ1-1,12,CASLTGETEAFF
TRBV9,TRBJ2-1,15,CASSGLSPHYNEQFF
TRBV6-5,TRBJ2-2,16,CASSNLIAGGPGELFF
TRBV29-1,TRBJ2-3,13,CSVKREGTDTQYF
TRBV3-1,TRBJ1-2,14,CASRAGTASGGYTF
TRBV9,TRBJ2-7,15,CASSGGRDLGVEQYF
TRBV6-1,TRBJ1-5,15,CASSTSGQSNQPQHF
TRBV12-3/TRBV12-4,TRBJ2-3,14,CASSLPRRTDTQYF
TRBV10-3,TRBJ2-1,18,CAIRVTSGEEGSYNEQFF
TRBV18,TRBJ2-5,14,CASSETGLRETQYF
TRBV12-3/TRBV12-4,TRBJ2-3,15,CASTGPYGTPDTQYF
TRBV6-5,TRBJ2-1,12,CASGQLVNEQFF
TRBV28,TRBJ2-4,15,CASRGLGTAKNIQYF
TRBV20-1,TRBJ2-1,14,CSVPRGALYNEQFF
TRBV4-2,TRBJ2-7,15,CASSLGTGRAYEQYF